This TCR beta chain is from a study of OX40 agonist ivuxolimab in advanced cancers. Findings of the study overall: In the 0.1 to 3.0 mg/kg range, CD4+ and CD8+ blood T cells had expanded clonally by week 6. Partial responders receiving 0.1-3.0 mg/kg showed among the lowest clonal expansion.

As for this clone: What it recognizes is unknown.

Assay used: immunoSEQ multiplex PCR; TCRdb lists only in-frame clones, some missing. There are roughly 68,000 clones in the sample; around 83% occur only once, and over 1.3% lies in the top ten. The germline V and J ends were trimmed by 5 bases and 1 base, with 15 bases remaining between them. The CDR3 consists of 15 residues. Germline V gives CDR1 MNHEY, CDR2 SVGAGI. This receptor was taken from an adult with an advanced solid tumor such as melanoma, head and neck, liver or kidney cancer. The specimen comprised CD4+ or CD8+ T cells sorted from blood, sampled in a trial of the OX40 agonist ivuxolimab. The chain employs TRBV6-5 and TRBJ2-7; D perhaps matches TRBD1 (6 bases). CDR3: CASSAQGPASYEQYF. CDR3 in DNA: TGTGCCAGCAGTGCACAGGGTCCCGCGTCCTACGAGCAGTACTTC.